These 26 T cell receptor beta chains share one sample of origin, sequenced in a study of T cells in women clearing cervical HPV infection. TCRdb's copy holds only in-frame clones and misses some; the assay was immunoSEQ multiplex PCR. This sample lists tens of thousands of clones; its ten largest clones have approximately 1%. Sequenced material: blood buffy coat. The source of these receptors is a woman between 18 and 70 years old with a cervical HPV16 infection that either progressed to CIN3+ or cleared (not recorded which).

CDR3 in amino acids: CSASRGLWRWSPLFF. CDR3 DNA, as far as it was read: TGCAGTGCTAGTCGGGGGTTATGGCGGTGGTCACCG. The chain is built from TRBV20-1 and TRBJ2-2; possibly TRBD2 for D (6 bases). The read finishes 3 residues shy of the CDR3 end, and the germline J gene is used to complete it. Per germline, CDR1 DFQATT and CDR2 SNEGSKA (reference sequence). This CDR3 spans 15 amino acids.

Concerning this clone itself: The sequence runs out 3 residues before the end of the CDR3; the remainder is reconstructed from the germline J gene. V and J are TRBV5-1 and TRBJ1-6; TRBD1 matches 7 bases. V was clipped by 4 bases and J by 7 bases; unmatched bases: 11. CDR3 length equals 16 residues. Germline lookup yields CDR1 SGHRS and CDR2 YFSETQ. Partial CDR3 DNA: TGCGCCAGCAGCAGAAGTGGGACAGCCCAGAATTCACCC. Translating it yields CASSRSGTAQNSP. The complete CDR3 reads CASSRSGTAQNSPLHF.

In the case of this clone: The CDR3 is cut off 3 residues early in the read; its end comes from the germline J gene. The chain recombines TRBV5-6 with TRBJ1-2, with 8 positions matching TRBD1. This CDR3 is built from 14 residues. The germline gives CDR1 SGHDT, CDR2 YYEEEE. V gave up 2 bases and J gave up 5 bases; unmatched junction bases: 5. The sequenced part of the CDR3 DNA is TGTGCCAGCAGCTTACAACAGGGGGTATATGGC. Translating gives CASSLQQGVYG. In full, the CDR3 reads CASSLQQGVYGYTF.

On this clone: The read stops 3 residues short of the end of the CDR3; the missing end is completed from the germline J gene. The sample holds other DNA sequences that translate to the same CDR3. This rearrangement joins TRBV6-1 to TRBJ2-3; 7 bases agree with TRBD1. Germline V gives CDR1 MNHNS, CDR2 SASEGT. The CDR3 runs 15 residues. CDR3 bases read: TGTGCCAGCAGTGAAAGGGACAGTCGGAATCAGCCG. Its protein product is CASSERDSRNQP. The CDR3 as a whole reads CASSERDSRNQPQYF.

Concerning this clone: The CDR3 end lies 3 residues beyond the end of the read and is filled in from the germline J gene. The gene calls are TRBV13 and TRBJ1-4, with 7 bases matching TRBD1. Germline V gene data show CDR1 as PRHDT and CDR2 as FYEKMQ (reference sequence). The CDR3 sequence is 16 residues long. J lost 0 bases, V lost 0 bases, and 1 base had no gene match. Partial CDR3 DNA: TGTGCCAGCAGCTTAGGCAGGGGGGCAACTAATGAAAAA. Amino acids: CASSLGRGATNEK. The complete CDR3 reads CASSLGRGATNEKLFF.

As for this clone: The CDR3 end lies 3 residues beyond the end of the read and is filled in from the germline J gene. The chain recombines TRBV7-8 with TRBJ1-3; D unresolved. Trimming took 1 base from V and 0 from J, leaving 10 bases between them. The CDR3 length is 16 residues. Germline V CDR1 and CDR2: SGHVS, FQNEAQ. CDR3 loop: CASSLGRSGSGNTIYF. The part of the CDR3 DNA that was read is TGTGCCAGCAGCTTAGGGCGGTCGGGCTCTGGAAACACC. Variable domain in full (rest from reference TRBV7-8 and TRBJ1-3): GAGVSQSPRYKVAKRGQDVALRCDPISGHVSLFWYQQALGQGPEFLTYFQNEAQLDKSGLPSDRFFAERPEGSVSTLKIQRTQQEDSAVYLCASSLGRSGSGNTIYFGEGSWLTVV.

In the case of this clone: Read sequence stops 3 residues before the CDR3 end, and the germline J gene provides the missing end. The chain carries TRBV2 and TRBJ2-6; tentative D call: TRBD2 (5 bases). The CDR3 is made up of 15 amino acids. Germline V gives CDR1 SNHLY, CDR2 FYNNEI. The V end was cut by 2 bases, the J end by 2 bases, with 7 bases between. CDR3 amino acids: CASSERGTGANVLTF. The part of the CDR3 DNA that was read is TGTGCCAGCAGTGAACGGGGTACTGGGGCCAACGTC.

For this clone: Read coverage stops 3 residues before the CDR3 terminus; the germline J gene supplies the remainder. The genes are TRBV6-4 and TRBJ2-3, with unresolved D. V was pared by 2 bases and J by 5 bases, with 14 bases between. CDR1 is MRHNA and CDR2 is SNTAGT in the germline V gene. The CDR3 spans 15 residues. The CDR3 is CASSDGPRGGDTQYF. Incomplete CDR3 DNA: TGTGCCAGCAGTGACGGTCCCCGAGGTGGAGATACG.

Details on this clone: The CDR3 extends 3 residues past the end of the read, so its final part is completed from the germline J gene. This rearrangement joins TRBV5-1 to TRBJ2-1; 9 positions agree with TRBD1. The germline V gene has CDR1 SGHRS and CDR2 YFSETQ. This CDR3 region has 17 residues. Trimming took 4 bases from V and 9 from J; bases not matched to a gene: 17. CDR3: CASSPRGGGQGGSEQFF. The sequenced CDR3 bases are TGCGCCAGCAGCCCGAGAGGGGGGGGACAGGGTGGCTCTGAG.

Concerning this clone: The read ends 3 residues shy of where the CDR3 ends; the end is completed using the germline J gene. The chain uses TRBV5-1 and TRBJ2-2, with D possibly TRBD1 on 6 matching bases. Per germline, CDR1 SGHRS and CDR2 YFSETQ. This CDR3 spans 16 amino acids. CDR3 DNA, as far as it was read: TGCGCCAGCAGCCTCGTGGACAGCGCCTATAATTCACCG. Translated, it gives CASSLVDSAYNSP. The full CDR3 reads CASSLVDSAYNSPLFF.

A word on this clone: The read ends 3 residues shy of where the CDR3 ends; the end is completed using the germline J gene. V is TRBV2 and J is TRBJ2-3; 8 bases are a match to TRBD1. Germline CDR1 and CDR2: SNHLY and FYNNEI. The CDR3 length is 16 residues. The V and J ends lost 5 bases and 1 base, in that order; junction bases with no gene match: 8. The CDR3 loop is CASSPDRGAGTDTQYF. CDR3 DNA (partial): TGTGCCAGCAGTCCTGACAGGGGCGCGGGCACAGATACG.

CDR3 DNA (partial): TGTGCCAGCAGCCCCGTCGGACTAACACAAGAGACC. The encoded protein is CASSPVGLTQET. The whole CDR3 region reads CASSPVGLTQETQYF. V is TRBV7-9 and J is TRBJ2-5; a possible D gene is TRBD2 (6 bases). The CDR3 end falls 3 residues outside the read, so it is completed with the germline J gene. The CDR3 has 15 amino acids. Per the germline V gene, CDR1 is SEHNR and CDR2 is FQNEAQ (reference sequence). V gave up 5 bases and J gave up 2 bases, with 15 bases separating them.

About this clone itself: The CDR3 goes on 3 residues after the read ends, and that part is filled in from the germline J gene. The rearrangement joins TRBV5-4 to TRBJ1-2; D perhaps matches TRBD1 (5 bases). V gave up 3 bases and J gave up 7 bases, with 19 bases separating them. Germline CDR1 and CDR2: SGHNT and YYREEE (reference sequence). This CDR3 spans 15 amino acids. The CDR3 bases that were read are TGTGCCAGCAGCTCCAGTTTACAGGCGATCGGTGGC. Residues: CASSSSLQAIGG. The full CDR3 is CASSSSLQAIGGYTF.

Remarks on this clone: The read stops 3 residues short of the end of the CDR3; the missing end is completed from the germline J gene. The rearrangement links TRBV7-2 to TRBJ2-1, with D possibly TRBD2 on 7 matching bases. There are 15 residues in the CDR3. The V gene lost 7 bases and the J gene lost 6 bases, with 19 bases spanning the gap. Germline CDR1 is SGHTA and CDR2 is FQGNSA. The CDR3 is CASMRRGGGPNEQFF. The covered CDR3 bases are TGTGCCAGCATGAGAAGGGGGGGTGGGCCCAATGAG.

To note about this clone: The read ends 3 residues shy of where the CDR3 ends; the end is completed using the germline J gene. The V and J genes are TRBV5-1 and TRBJ2-2; 7 bases align to TRBD1. Germline V lookup: CDR1 SGHRS, CDR2 YFSETQ. The junction had 0 bases not matched to a gene; V was cut back by 7 bases and J by 0 bases. This CDR3 is 13 amino acids long. CDR3 protein: CASGTANTGELFF. Incomplete CDR3 DNA: TGCGCCAGCGGGACAGCGAACACCGGGGAG.

As to this clone: The read terminates 3 residues ahead of where the CDR3 ends, so the germline J gene completes it. The chain uses TRBV6-1 and TRBJ1-2; 7 positions match TRBD1. The CDR3 covers 14 residues. The ends lost 3 bases at V and 3 bases at J; junction bases unmatched: 4. Per the germline V gene, CDR1 is MNHNS and CDR2 is SASEGT. The CDR3 protein is CASSDGQDYYGYTF. CDR3 DNA (partial): TGTGCCAGCAGTGACGGACAGGATTACTATGGC.

CDR3 sequence: CASSARQSSNAEQYF. The CDR3 DNA, read in part, is TGTGCCAGCAGCGCGAGACAGTCATCGAATGCCGAG. The rearrangement uses TRBV11-2 and TRBJ2-7, with D perhaps TRBD1 (5 bases). The read is 3 residues too short to cover the CDR3 end, so that end is filled in from the germline J gene. The germline V gene encodes CDR1 SGHAT and CDR2 FQNNGV. The CDR3 is 15 residues long. V lost 5 bases to trimming and J lost 6 bases, with 20 bases between them.

On this clone itself: The read halts 3 residues ahead of the CDR3 end, with the missing end drawn from the germline J gene. The V call is TRBV11-2, the J call TRBJ1-1, with D perhaps TRBD1 (5 bases). Germline V lookup: CDR1 SGHAT, CDR2 FQNNGV. The CDR3 is 13 amino acids. The sequenced CDR3 bases are TGTGCCAGCAGCTTAAAGGGGTCAGGGGAA. Its protein is CASSLKGSGE. The whole CDR3 region reads CASSLKGSGEAFF.

Concerning this clone: One end of the junction varies from germline; a read error may be responsible. The CDR3 goes on 3 residues after the read ends, and that part is filled in from the germline J gene. Other DNA sequences in the sample encode the same CDR3. The rearrangement joins TRBV7-9 to TRBJ1-3; D gene ambiguous. There are 13 residues in the CDR3. Germline V CDR1 and CDR2: SEHNR, FQNEAQ (reference sequence). The DNA read from the CDR3 is TGTTCCAGCAGCGCCGCACGGGGAAACACC. This codes for CSSSAARGNT. The CDR3 in full is CSSSAARGNTIYF. Looking up the rest from reference TRBV7-9 and TRBJ1-3 gives the full variable domain: DTGVSQNPRHKITKRGQNVTFRCDPISEHNRLYWYRQTLGQGPEFLTYFQNEAQLEKSRLLSDRFSAERPKGSFSTLEIQRTEQGDSAMYLCSSSAARGNTIYFGEGSWLTVV.

Worth noting for this clone: The CDR3 end is not reached by the read, which stops 3 residues before it; the germline J gene fills it in. The sample has other DNA sequences that encode this CDR3 too. This rearrangement joins TRBV5-4 to TRBJ2-7; 7 nucleotides agree with TRBD2. The CDR3 has 12 residues. The trim removed 1 base at V and 6 bases at J, leaving 1 base unmatched. Looked up from germline, CDR1 is SGHNT and CDR2 is YYREEE (reference sequence). Incomplete CDR3 DNA: TGTGCCAGCAGCTTGCCGGGGGGCGAG. Translating it yields CASSLPGGE. The full-length CDR3 reads as CASSLPGGEQYF.

The covered CDR3 bases are TGTGCCAGCAGCTTGACAGGTTCCTACGAG. Its protein product is CASSLTGSYE. The complete CDR3 reads CASSLTGSYEQYF. The V call is TRBV12-3 or TRBV12-4, the J call TRBJ2-7, with D perhaps matching TRBD1 (6 bases). The read comes to an end 3 residues before the CDR3 does, leaving the germline J gene to fill in the end. Trimming removed 6 bases from V and 1 base from J, with 10 bases in between. This CDR3 has 13 amino acids.

Worth noting for this clone: The read ends 3 residues shy of where the CDR3 ends; the end is completed using the germline J gene. The rearrangement joins TRBV5-5 to TRBJ1-2, with 7 bases fitting TRBD1. The CDR3 length is 15 residues. Germline CDR1 SGHKS, CDR2 YYEKEE (reference sequence). The trim removed 0 bases at V and 2 bases at J, leaving 4 bases unmatched. The covered CDR3 bases are TGTGCCAGCAGCTTGGGAGGACAGGCGAACTATGGC. Residues: CASSLGGQANYG. The whole CDR3 is CASSLGGQANYGYTF. Full variable domain (missing parts from reference TRBV5-5 and TRBJ1-2): DAGVTQSPTHLIKTRGQQVTLRCSPISGHKSVSWYQQVLGQGPQFIFQYYEKEERGRGNFPDRFSARQFPNYSSELNVNALLLGDSALYLCASSLGGQANYGYTFGSGTRLTVV.

Details on this clone: The CDR3 end falls 3 residues outside the read, so it is completed with the germline J gene. The J gene is TRBJ1-4, the V gene TRBV5-1; possibly TRBD1 for D (6 bases). V lost 5 bases and J lost 2, with 10 bases in between. Germline V gives CDR1 SGHRS, CDR2 YFSETQ. CDR3 length: 14 residues. The covered CDR3 bases are TGCGCCAGCAGTCGGACAGAGACTAATGAAAAA. This gives the protein CASSRTETNEK. The complete CDR3 sequence is CASSRTETNEKLFF.

The sequenced part of the CDR3 DNA is TGTGCCTGGAGTAGTGGGGGCGTGAGGGACAATCAGCCC. As protein: CAWSSGGVRDNQP. The full CDR3 is CAWSSGGVRDNQPQHF. The rearrangement joins TRBV30 to TRBJ1-5; D is possibly TRBD1 (6 bases). The read falls 3 residues short of the CDR3 end, and the missing part is taken from the germline J gene. The CDR3 is made up of 16 amino acids. V was clipped by 2 bases and J by 3 bases, with 17 bases between them. CDR1 GTSNPN and CDR2 SVGIG come from the germline V gene (reference sequence).

With regard to this clone: Coverage ceases 3 residues before the CDR3 finishes, and the germline J gene fills in the end. V and J are TRBV9 and TRBJ2-5, with TRBD2 matching over 8 bases. The CDR3 consists of 14 residues. Germline CDR1 SGDLS, CDR2 YYNGEE. V was pared by 1 base and J by 4 bases, with 3 bases of the junction left unmatched. Partial CDR3 DNA: TGTGCCAGCAGCGTATCGGGGGGGCGAGAGACC. The encoded protein is CASSVSGGRET. The full CDR3 reads CASSVSGGRETQYF.

CDR3 bases read: TGTGCCAGCAGCGTCGGGGGTATCACAGATACG. This encodes CASSVGGITDT. The whole CDR3 region reads CASSVGGITDTQYF. The V and J genes are TRBV9 and TRBJ2-3; TRBD2 is a possible D gene (6 bases). Read data end 3 residues before the CDR3 end; the end is taken from the germline J gene. This CDR3 spans 14 amino acids. In germline, CDR1 is SGDLS, CDR2 YYNGEE. V gave up 2 bases and J gave up 2 bases, with 9 bases separating them. The complete variable domain, with remaining parts taken from reference TRBV9 and TRBJ2-3, reads DSGVTQTPKHLITATGQRVTLRCSPRSGDLSVYWYQQSLDQGLQFLIQYYNGEERAKGNILERFSAQQFPDLHSELNLSSLELGDSALYFCASSVGGITDTQYFGPGTRLTVL.